This T cell receptor beta chain comes out of a study of CD8+ T cells in alopecia areata (dated 2018 in TCRdb). Looking at the study overall: The treated patients, all with moderate-to-severe alopecia areata, were enrolled in an open-label pilot trial of oral tofacitinib given at 5 to 10 mg twice daily. Patients received tofacitinib for 6 to 18 months and were then followed off drug for 6 months to check for delayed response and recurrence. To study T cell clonal expansion in alopecia areata, the researchers applied high-throughput TCRbeta sequencing to both the C3H/HeJ mouse model and human patients. On the human side, TCRbeta sequencing was run on scalp tissue and on sorted CD4+ and CD8+ peripheral blood T cells from healthy controls and from alopecia areata patients with either patchy or totalis/universalis disease. Biopsies were taken from tofacitinib-treated patients at baseline and again at 4 and 24 weeks into treatment, and several of those patients also had a later scalp biopsy. Scalp clonality was compared across normal scalp (n=4), patchy alopecia areata scalp (n=8), and alopecia totalis/universalis scalp (n=8). RNA was extracted with the PAXgene miRNA kit for fixed scalp, the miRNeasy kit for PBMCs, and the RNeasy kit for mouse skin. immunoSEQ multiplex PCR using 35 Vbeta forward primers and 13 Jbeta reverse primers was used to amplify TCRbeta CDR3 regions.

The protocol used for the library was the immunoSEQ multiplex PCR assay. For TCR sequencing, RNA was extracted from every sample and reverse transcribed into cDNA to serve as template. SuperScript III was used to make first-strand cDNA, primed with a 2:1 mix of oligo-dT and random hexamers. A synthetic immune receptor repertoire was used to assess amplification bias, and residual bias was removed computationally. In the paper's pipeline: Raw reads were preprocessed to remove errors, and CDR3 was defined by IMGT conventions from the conserved cysteine to phenylalanine. Clonality was computed by normalizing Shannon entropy by log2 of the number of productive unique TCRs and subtracting the result from 1. CD4 or CD8 identity of scalp clones was inferred by cross-referencing scalp TCRbeta sequences with sorted blood CD4 and CD8 repertoires. Entries here come from immuneACCESS through TCRdb and include only in-frame sequences with V and J called. Some clones fail to appear in such tables; in the studies checked, an unresolved V gene covers under half of the shortfall, and the cause of the remainder is unknown. V, J and clone size were drawn from that table, and D and trimming were deduced from the DNA. In all, the sample holds 150,000 or so clones, and 75% to 90% of those were seen once. The ten biggest clones cover about 14% of the sample.

In regard to this clone: The antigen this receptor binds is unknown. No much larger clonotype is one base removed from it; base qualities were not supplied.

V is pared back by 0 bases and J by 8 bases, with 3 bases lying between the germline termini. The CDR3 starts with the cysteine, ends with the phenylalanine, and has 11 residues. Only the CDR3 portion is preserved as DNA: 33 bases, with reading frame beginning at the first base. The CDR1 and CDR2 encoded by the germline V gene are SGDLS and YYNGEE. Broader findings and caveats from the paper: TCR sequences shared between patients were less clear than in mice, possibly partly because of HLA diversity in the patient population. Lesional scalp, especially in alopecia totalis/universalis, showed higher clonality and more expanded CD8+ clones than normal scalp, suggesting antigenic drive. Unlike mouse skin, where gammadelta T cells dominate, normal human skin contains resident alphabeta T cells that get sequenced too, which complicates analysis of the scalp TCR repertoire.

Reading the label with the study, this specimen's time point is: baseline before oral tofacitinib. Lesional scalp punch biopsies and peripheral blood were collected from alopecia areata patients. PBMCs were isolated by density centrifugation and stained for CD3, CD4 and CD8, after which CD4+ and CD8+ T cells were sorted on a FACSAria. This sequence was found in a human donor with alopecia areata. Here the sequenced sample was CD8+ T cells sorted from blood, taken at week 0. The chain couples TRBV9 to TRBJ2-1; the D gene identity is not certain. The DNA is TGTGCCAGCAGCGTAGGTTATGAGCAGTTCTTC. This encodes CASSVGYEQFF. Supplemented by the reference TRBV9 and TRBJ2-1 proteins around the CDR3, the complete variable domain is DSGVTQTPKHLITATGQRVTLRCSPRSGDLSVYWYQQSLDQGLQFLIQYYNGEERAKGNILERFSAQQFPDLHSELNLSSLELGDSALYFCASSVGYEQFFGPGTRLTVL.